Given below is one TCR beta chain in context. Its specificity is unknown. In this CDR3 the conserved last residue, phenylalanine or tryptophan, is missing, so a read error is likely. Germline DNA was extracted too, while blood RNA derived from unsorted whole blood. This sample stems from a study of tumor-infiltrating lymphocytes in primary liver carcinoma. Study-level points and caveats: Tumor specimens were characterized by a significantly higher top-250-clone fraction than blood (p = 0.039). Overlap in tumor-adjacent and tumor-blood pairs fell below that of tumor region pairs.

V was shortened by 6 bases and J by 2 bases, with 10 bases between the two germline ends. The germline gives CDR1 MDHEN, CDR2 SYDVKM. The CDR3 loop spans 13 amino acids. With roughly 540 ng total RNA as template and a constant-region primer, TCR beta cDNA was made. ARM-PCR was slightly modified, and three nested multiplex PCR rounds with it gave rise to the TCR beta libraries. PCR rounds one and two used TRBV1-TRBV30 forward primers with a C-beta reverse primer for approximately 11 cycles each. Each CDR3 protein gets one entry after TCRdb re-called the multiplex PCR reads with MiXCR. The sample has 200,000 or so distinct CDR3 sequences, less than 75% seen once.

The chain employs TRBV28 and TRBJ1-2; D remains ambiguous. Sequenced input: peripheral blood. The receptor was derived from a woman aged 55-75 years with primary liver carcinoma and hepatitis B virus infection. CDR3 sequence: CASSPVGNYGYTY. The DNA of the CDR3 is TGTGCCAGCAGCCCGGTCGGCAACTATGGCTACACCTAC.